The TCR beta chain under discussion was sequenced for a study of blood T cells in healthy people across ages. Study in general: Template switching recovered approximately one barcoded beta molecule for every two T cells. The study's findings and limits: A strong correlation was seen between TCR beta diversity and naive T cell percentage. Donor CMV status was unknown, possibly confounding expanded clonotype changes. It was the long-lived donors that had more naive CD4+ cells and higher diversity than aged donors.

Alongside a J-beta primer mix, a sample-barcoded 5' primer served in a second PCR lasting roughly 7 to 12 cycles. TCRdb processed the 5' RACE reads anew with MiXCR; each CDR3 protein has one entry. Found here are some 700,000 distinct CDR3 sequences, about 20% of them singletons; the top ten hold approximately 20%. In this sample, this clonotype turned up a few times. Its antigen is currently unknown. The sample was blood. This clonotype was obtained from a man between 65 and 80 years old in good health.

This CDR3 is CASSKTGTPYEQYF. In DNA form, the CDR3 reads TGTGCCAGCAGCAAAACAGGGACACCCTACGAGCAGTACTTC. V usage is TRBV12-3 or TRBV12-4 and J usage is TRBJ2-7; D is perhaps TRBD1 (6 bases). V was pared by 6 bases and J by 2 bases, with 14 bases between. This CDR3 is built from 14 residues.